The sequence of this TCR beta chain was determined in a study of blood T cell repertoires in COVID-19. Study in general: The United States, Italy and Spain supplied acute and convalescent COVID-19 samples.

V dropped 4 bases and J dropped 7; count of bases not matched to a gene: 7. This CDR3 is 14 amino acids long. Per the germline V gene, CDR1 is SGDLS and CDR2 is YYNGEE. Original methodology: Reference gene primers were amplified, and this amplification served to estimate nucleated cell counts. TCRdb keeps only in-frame clones here, not all; method: immunoSEQ multiplex PCR. D and trimming were read from the DNA, whereas the V and J calls and clone size are those reported in that table. The sample has approximately 230,000 clones, about 86% seen once. This chain uses TRBV9 with TRBJ1-2; the match to TRBD1 covers 10 bases. The TCR comes from a man aged 80 or over with acute or convalescent COVID-19. Specimen: peripheral blood. The CDR3 region is CASSPDRGRGGYTF. Here the CDR3 DNA reads TGTGCCAGCAGCCCCGACAGGGGGCGGGGTGGCTACACCTTC.